A selection of T cell receptor beta chains follows, all from one sample in a study of human T cells and chemical hapten exposure. Each CDR3 protein gets one entry after TCRdb re-called the RACE reads with MiXCR. The repertoire holds roughly 260,000 distinct CDR3 sequences, with more than 6.5% as singletons. The sample in question was whole blood, obtained in connection with sensitization to the hapten diphenylcyclopropenone (DPC). The receptors come from a woman aged 40-49 years with alopecia areata. Some clones in this sample may be carry-over from other donors' samples. The CDR3 runs from the conserved cysteine through the conserved F or W. The D gene is left open where the match is weak. Only part of the rows carry a size: once, few, many, or a class if the clone is expanded.

D gene: TRBD1; clone size: few; J gene: TRBJ1-5; V gene: TRBV20-1; CDR3 protein: CSGGIGTGNQPQHF; CDR3 DNA: TGCAGTGGAGGTATCGGGACAGGGAATCAGCCCCAGCATTTT
D gene: TRBD1; clone size: -; J gene: TRBJ2-7; V gene: TRBV29-1; CDR3 protein: CSVGPRAGGYEQYF; CDR3 DNA: TGCAGCGTCGGTCCCCGTGCAGGGGGCTACGAGCAGTACTTC
D gene: -; clone size: few; J gene: TRBJ2-5; V gene: TRBV24-1; CDR3 protein: CATSDFPGRKETQYF; CDR3 DNA: TGTGCCACCAGTGATTTTCCAGGGAGGAAAGAGACCCAGTACTTC
D gene: TRBD1; clone size: -; J gene: TRBJ1-4; V gene: TRBV5-5; CDR3 protein: CASSPQGVWEKLFF; CDR3 DNA: TGTGCCAGCAGCCCTCAGGGGGTATGGGAAAAACTGTTTTTT
D gene: -; clone size: -; J gene: TRBJ2-5; V gene: TRBV7-8; CDR3 protein: CASSSHLASLGETQYF; CDR3 DNA: TGTGCCAGCAGCTCACATTTGGCTAGCTTAGGGGAGACCCAGTACTTC
D gene: -; clone size: -; J gene: TRBJ1-2; V gene: TRBV20-1; CDR3 protein: CSALPQDSYGYTF; CDR3 DNA: TGCAGTGCTCTCCCCCAGGACAGCTATGGCTACACCTTC
D gene: -; clone size: few; J gene: TRBJ2-5; V gene: TRBV20-1; CDR3 protein: CSARVRGETQYF; CDR3 DNA: TGCAGTGCTAGAGTCCGGGGGGAGACCCAGTACTTC
D gene: -; clone size: -; J gene: TRBJ1-1; V gene: TRBV10-3; CDR3 protein: CAISEYRAVNTEAFF; CDR3 DNA: TGTGCCATCAGTGAGTACAGGGCGGTGAACACTGAAGCTTTCTTT
D gene: -; clone size: many; J gene: TRBJ2-3; V gene: TRBV6-6; CDR3 protein: CASSWTGVPADTQYF; CDR3 DNA: TGTGCCAGCAGTTGGACGGGAGTCCCGGCAGATACGCAGTATTTT
D gene: -; clone size: many; J gene: TRBJ1-2; V gene: TRBV12-3/TRBV12-4; CDR3 protein: CASSFSGQGVKGYTF; CDR3 DNA: TGTGCCAGCAGTTTTTCCGGGCAGGGCGTAAAGGGCTACACCTTC
D gene: -; clone size: few; J gene: TRBJ1-3; V gene: TRBV6-1; CDR3 protein: CASSPTVPSGNTIYF; CDR3 DNA: TGTGCCAGCAGCCCGACAGTGCCCTCTGGAAACACCATATATTTT
D gene: -; clone size: -; J gene: TRBJ2-6; V gene: TRBV5-5; CDR3 protein: CASSPGMGAGANVLTF; CDR3 DNA: TGTGCCAGCAGTCCGGGGATGGGTGCAGGGGCCAACGTCCTGACTTTC
D gene: TRBD1; clone size: few; J gene: TRBJ2-7; V gene: TRBV6-2/TRBV6-3; CDR3 protein: CASGLGQGGPYEQYF; CDR3 DNA: TGTGCCAGCGGATTAGGACAGGGGGGCCCCTACGAGCAGTACTTC
D gene: -; clone size: few; J gene: TRBJ1-1; V gene: TRBV10-3; CDR3 protein: CAISEISGDTEAFF; CDR3 DNA: TGTGCCATCAGCGAAATCAGCGGGGACACTGAAGCTTTCTTT
D gene: -; clone size: many; J gene: TRBJ2-3; V gene: TRBV7-2; CDR3 protein: CASVRGVVTTTDTQYF; CDR3 DNA: TGTGCCAGCGTTAGGGGGGTGGTCACAACCACAGATACGCAGTATTTT
D gene: TRBD1; clone size: -; J gene: TRBJ2-3; V gene: TRBV6-2/TRBV6-3; CDR3 protein: CASRGTGKDTQYF; CDR3 DNA: TGTGCCAGCAGGGGGACAGGGAAAGATACGCAGTATTTT
D gene: -; clone size: -; J gene: TRBJ1-4; V gene: TRBV4-2; CDR3 protein: CASSRGPNINEKLFF; CDR3 DNA: TGTGCCAGCAGCCGCGGACCGAATATTAATGAAAAACTGTTTTTT
D gene: TRBD1; clone size: few; J gene: TRBJ2-4; V gene: TRBV6-2/TRBV6-3; CDR3 protein: CASSSGGASAKNIQYF; CDR3 DNA: TGTGCCAGCAGTTCAGGGGGCGCTTCGGCCAAAAACATTCAGTACTTC
D gene: -; clone size: -; J gene: TRBJ1-6; V gene: TRBV20-1; CDR3 protein: CSARDARVGSPLHF; CDR3 DNA: TGCAGTGCTAGAGATGCACGGGTTGGTTCACCCCTCCACTTT
D gene: -; clone size: -; J gene: TRBJ1-3; V gene: TRBV7-2; CDR3 protein: CASSPPTLLTGNTIYF; CDR3 DNA: TGTGCCAGCAGCCCGCCCACCCTATTAACTGGAAACACCATATATTTT
D gene: -; clone size: few; J gene: TRBJ2-7; V gene: TRBV6-6; CDR3 protein: CASSYRGPQQYEQYF; CDR3 DNA: TGTGCCAGCAGTTACCGGGGCCCTCAGCAATACGAGCAGTACTTC
D gene: -; clone size: -; J gene: TRBJ2-7; V gene: TRBV4-3; CDR3 protein: CASSQDTGREQYF; CDR3 DNA: TGCGCCAGCAGCCAAGATACCGGGCGCGAGCAGTACTTC
D gene: TRBD2; clone size: -; J gene: TRBJ2-4; V gene: TRBV25-1; CDR3 protein: CASSESGGSGGKNIQYF; CDR3 DNA: TGTGCCAGCAGTGAATCTGGCGGGAGTGGTGGCAAAAACATTCAGTACTTC
D gene: -; clone size: few; J gene: TRBJ2-5; V gene: TRBV12-3/TRBV12-4; CDR3 protein: CASSHRTNPQETQYF; CDR3 DNA: TGTGCCAGCAGCCACCGGACAAACCCCCAAGAGACCCAGTACTTC
D gene: TRBD2; clone size: many; J gene: TRBJ2-7; V gene: TRBV12-3/TRBV12-4; CDR3 protein: CASSASGSVGEQYF; CDR3 DNA: TGTGCCAGCAGTGCAAGCGGGAGCGTAGGCGAGCAGTACTTC
D gene: -; clone size: few; J gene: TRBJ1-4; V gene: TRBV4-1; CDR3 protein: CASSQDVAGTNEKLFF; CDR3 DNA: TGCGCCAGCAGCCAAGATGTAGCGGGGACTAATGAAAAACTGTTTTTT
D gene: -; clone size: few; J gene: TRBJ2-7; V gene: TRBV20-1; CDR3 protein: CSARKGPYEQYF; CDR3 DNA: TGCAGTGCTCGCAAGGGGCCCTACGAGCAGTACTTC
D gene: TRBD2; clone size: -; J gene: TRBJ2-2; V gene: TRBV9; CDR3 protein: CASSPRGLAGATGELFF; CDR3 DNA: TGTGCCAGCAGCCCCCGAGGACTAGCGGGAGCCACCGGGGAGCTGTTTTTT
D gene: TRBD2; clone size: many; J gene: TRBJ2-1; V gene: TRBV29-1; CDR3 protein: CSVSLPAGGNYNEQFF; CDR3 DNA: TGCAGCGTTTCTCTCCCAGCGGGAGGGAACTACAATGAGCAGTTCTTC
D gene: TRBD1; clone size: few; J gene: TRBJ1-4; V gene: TRBV7-9; CDR3 protein: CASSLERGRLFF; CDR3 DNA: TGTGCCAGCAGCTTAGAAAGGGGGCGCCTGTTTTTT
D gene: TRBD1; clone size: -; J gene: TRBJ2-1; V gene: TRBV20-1; CDR3 protein: CSARATGTGGNEQFF; CDR3 DNA: TGCAGTGCTAGAGCAACTGGGACAGGGGGCAATGAGCAGTTCTTC
D gene: TRBD1; clone size: -; J gene: TRBJ1-6; V gene: TRBV12-3/TRBV12-4; CDR3 protein: CASSLGGQYNSPLHF; CDR3 DNA: TGTGCCAGCAGTTTAGGGGGACAGTATAATTCACCCCTCCACTTT
D gene: -; clone size: -; J gene: TRBJ1-2; V gene: TRBV7-8; CDR3 protein: CASSLRQEYGYTF; CDR3 DNA: TGTGCCAGCAGCTTAAGGCAGGAATACGGCTACACCTTC
D gene: TRBD1; clone size: -; J gene: TRBJ2-3; V gene: TRBV6-5; CDR3 protein: CASSYPGGRNTQYF; CDR3 DNA: TGTGCCAGCAGTTATCCAGGGGGCAGGAATACGCAGTATTTT
D gene: TRBD1; clone size: -; J gene: TRBJ2-2; V gene: TRBV29-1; CDR3 protein: CSVEVWRQGATGELFF; CDR3 DNA: TGCAGCGTTGAAGTTTGGAGACAGGGGGCCACCGGGGAGCTGTTTTTT
D gene: -; clone size: few; J gene: TRBJ2-1; V gene: TRBV2; CDR3 protein: CASTTGQGVWEQFF; CDR3 DNA: TGTGCCAGCACTACGGGGCAGGGAGTCTGGGAGCAGTTCTTC
D gene: -; clone size: -; J gene: TRBJ2-7; V gene: TRBV6-1; CDR3 protein: CASSERAGYQSYEQYF; CDR3 DNA: TGTGCCAGCAGTGAAAGGGCAGGGTATCAATCTTACGAGCAGTACTTC
D gene: -; clone size: -; J gene: TRBJ2-3; V gene: TRBV7-9; CDR3 protein: CASSLGGPGQDTQYF; CDR3 DNA: TGTGCCAGCAGCTTAGGGGGACCGGGTCAAGATACGCAGTATTTT
D gene: -; clone size: few; J gene: TRBJ2-1; V gene: TRBV27; CDR3 protein: CASSLSPRLRNEQFF; CDR3 DNA: TGTGCCAGCAGTTTATCCCCCAGGCTTCGAAACGAGCAGTTCTTC
D gene: -; clone size: many; J gene: TRBJ2-7; V gene: TRBV9; CDR3 protein: CASSPPRGAYEQYF; CDR3 DNA: TGTGCCAGCAGCCCGCCCCGGGGAGCCTACGAGCAGTACTTC
D gene: -; clone size: few; J gene: TRBJ1-5; V gene: TRBV4-3; CDR3 protein: CASSQDRFQPQHF; CDR3 DNA: TGCGCCAGCAGCCAAGATCGGTTTCAGCCCCAGCATTTT
D gene: TRBD2; clone size: -; J gene: TRBJ2-3; V gene: TRBV7-8; CDR3 protein: CASSSGTSGTDTQYF; CDR3 DNA: TGTGCCAGCAGCTCAGGGACTAGCGGCACAGATACGCAGTATTTT
D gene: -; clone size: few; J gene: TRBJ1-2; V gene: TRBV4-2; CDR3 protein: CASSQSQRDRGYTF; CDR3 DNA: TGTGCCAGCAGCCAATCTCAGAGGGATAGAGGCTACACCTTC
D gene: -; clone size: -; J gene: TRBJ1-5; V gene: TRBV5-1; CDR3 protein: CASKKATGNQPQHF; CDR3 DNA: TGCGCCAGCAAAAAAGCGACAGGCAATCAGCCCCAGCATTTT
D gene: -; clone size: -; J gene: TRBJ2-3; V gene: TRBV2; CDR3 protein: CASSVRGQDTDTQYF; CDR3 DNA: TGTGCCAGCAGTGTTCGGGGGCAGGACACAGATACGCAGTATTTT
D gene: TRBD2; clone size: -; J gene: TRBJ2-3; V gene: TRBV5-6; CDR3 protein: CASSLREGPDTQYF; CDR3 DNA: TGTGCCAGCAGCTTGCGGGAGGGCCCAGATACGCAGTATTTT
D gene: -; clone size: few; J gene: TRBJ1-1; V gene: TRBV3-1; CDR3 protein: CASSQGRAEAFF; CDR3 DNA: TGTGCCAGCAGCCAAGGCCGAGCAGAAGCTTTCTTT
D gene: TRBD2; clone size: few; J gene: TRBJ2-1; V gene: TRBV7-2; CDR3 protein: CASSLGLAGYLSYNEQFF; CDR3 DNA: TGTGCCAGCAGCTTAGGACTAGCGGGATACCTCTCCTACAATGAGCAGTTCTTC